This T cell receptor (beta chain) was recorded in a study of T cell responses to AZD1222 COVID-19 vaccine. Study-wide points: Reportedly, nearly half the spike-specific TCRs target unmutated variant regions. No repertoire was sampled before or during the peak T cell response, only after it.

The method was immunoSEQ multiplex PCR; TCRdb's version includes in-frame clones alone and lacks a portion of them. Of approximately 190,000 clones in the sample, approximately 91% were seen once. A remark on this clone: Antigen unknown.

V gave up 0 bases and J gave up 6 bases, with 17 bases separating them. The CDR3 runs to 16 residues. Germline V gene sequence: CDR1 GTSNPN, CDR2 SVGIG (reference sequence). The sample in question was peripheral blood, obtained on day 0 of AZD1222 vaccination. The receptor comes from an adult in good health. The chain is built from TRBV30 and TRBJ1-4; D possibly corresponds to TRBD1 (5 bases). CDR3 in DNA: TGTGCCTGGAGTGTACTAGGGAGGGGTGGGGATGAAAAACTGTTTTTT. It encodes CAWSVLGRGGDEKLFF. The whole variable domain, filled in from reference TRBV30 and TRBJ1-4, reads SQTIHQWPATLVQPVGSPLSLECTVEGTSNPNLYWYRQAAGRGLQLLFYSVGIGQISSEVPQNLSASRPQDRQFILSSKKLLLSDSGFYLCAWSVLGRGGDEKLFFGSGTQLSVL.